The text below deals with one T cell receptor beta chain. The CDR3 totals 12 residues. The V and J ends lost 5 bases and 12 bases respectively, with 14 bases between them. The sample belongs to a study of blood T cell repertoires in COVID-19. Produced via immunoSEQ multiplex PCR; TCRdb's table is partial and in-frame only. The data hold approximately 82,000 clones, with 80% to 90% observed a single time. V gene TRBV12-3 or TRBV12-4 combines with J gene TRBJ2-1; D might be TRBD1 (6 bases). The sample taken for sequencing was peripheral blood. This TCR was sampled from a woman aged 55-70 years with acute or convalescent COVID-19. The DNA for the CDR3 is TGTGCCAGCAGTCCCGGGGCCAGGGGGCAGTTCTTC. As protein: CASSPGARGQFF.